This TCR beta chain was found in a study of neurological immune-mediated disorders. Whole-study results and caveats: CDR3 amino acid sequences found in expanded clones were never shared across subjects, suggesting private repertoires in all groups.

The cDNA was generated by 5'RACE with 10-nucleotide random UMIs. TCRdb called the 5' RACE reads again in MiXCR, with one record for every CDR3 protein. The sample shows 45,000 to 60,000 distinct CDR3 sequences, roughly 13% of them seen only once. Germline values: CDR1 DFQATT, CDR2 SNEGSKA (reference sequence). This CDR3 has 13 amino acids. V lost 3 bases and J lost 5; bases outside the gene matches: 5. This clonotype was counted many times. The antigen remains unidentified. The sample's time point: longitudinal time-point 3. PBMCs numbering 2 million and stored at -80 C yielded the unsorted libraries. The chain joins TRBV20-1 to TRBJ1-1; TRBD1 matches 8 bases. The TCR was taken from a male donor with HTLV-1-associated myelopathy (HAM/TSP). Source material: PBMCs. As DNA, the CDR3 is TGCAGTGCTAGCCGACAGGGGAATACTGAAGCTTTCTTT. Translating it yields CSASRQGNTEAFF.